The 7 T cell receptor beta chains in this list originate from one sample, sequenced in a study of neurological immune-mediated disorders (dated by TCRdb to about 2019). Library preparation used 5' RACE. The sequencing machine was an Illumina HiSeq 2500. TCRdb reprocessed the public reads (quality trimming at Q25 with fastp, clone calling with MiXCR) and kept in-frame beta chains. CDR3 protein sequences are deduplicated, and each keeps its most common genes and DNA. The sample profile shows more than 50,000 distinct CDR3 sequences; approximately 3.1% of them were found once. Clones ranked in the top ten supply about 7% of the sample. The sample comprised PBMCs. Receptor source: a woman aged 55-69 years with multiple sclerosis.

This clonotype showed up many times. The chain joins TRBV4-1 to TRBJ1-4; D might be TRBD1 (5 bases). V was trimmed by 5 bases and J by 4 bases, leaving 11 bases between them. Per germline, CDR1 MGHRA and CDR2 YSYEKL. The CDR3 is 14 residues long. In DNA form, the CDR3 reads TGCGCCAGCAGCTTCCGGGACGGTAATGAAAAACTGTTTTTT. It codes for CASSFRDGNEKLFF.

In the case of this clonotype: A much larger clone lies one base from this, so it may be a read error. The chain links TRBV20-1 to TRBJ2-7; 7 bases line up with TRBD1. CDR3 length: 12 amino acids. In germline, CDR1 is DFQATT, CDR2 SNEGSKA (reference sequence). The V segment lost 7 bases and the J segment 0 bases; nucleotides outside the gene matches: 3. The CDR3 DNA follows: TGCAGTGAGAGGGACAGCTCCTACGAGCAGTACTTC. The encoded protein is CSERDSSYEQYF.

The sample holds a few counts of this clonotype. In nucleotides, the CDR3 is TGTGCCAGCAGCTCCCGTTATGAGCAGTTCTTC. Protein product: CASSSRYEQFF. The chain joins TRBV7-9 to TRBJ2-1; D not resolved. The V gene's germline CDR1 is SEHNR and CDR2 FQNEAQ (reference sequence). This CDR3 is built from 11 residues. V lost 4 bases and J lost 8, with 6 bases in between.

This clonotype was counted at least ten times. The chain carries TRBV15 and TRBJ2-7, with D uncertain. V lost 0 bases to trimming and J lost 3 bases, with 6 bases between them. Germline CDR1 reads LNHNV; CDR2 reads YYDKDF (reference sequence). The CDR3 runs to 13 residues. CDR3 sequence: CATSREPGYEQYF. In DNA form, the CDR3 reads TGTGCCACCAGCAGAGAGCCTGGCTACGAGCAGTACTTC.

In its sample, this clonotype was seen many times. The chain combines TRBV7-2 with TRBJ1-5; the D gene is possibly TRBD1 (6 bases). The CDR3 length is 15 residues. Germline CDR1 is SGHTA and CDR2 is FQGNSA. Trimming shortened V by 4 bases and J by 0 bases, and 10 bases separated the two germline ends. In nucleotides, the CDR3 is TGTGCCAGCAGCTCCAGGGGATATAGCAATCAGCCCCAGCATTTT. Encoded protein: CASSSRGYSNQPQHF.

There are many counts of this clonotype. The chain joins TRBV28 to TRBJ2-7, with D perhaps matching TRBD2 (6 bases). The CDR3 runs 12 residues. Germline loops: CDR1 MDHEN, CDR2 SYDVKM. The germline V and J ends were trimmed by 3 bases and 4 bases, with 7 bases remaining between them. The CDR3 spells CASSLGLYEQYF. CDR3 nucleotide sequence: TGTGCCAGCAGTTTGGGACTTTACGAGCAGTACTTC.

This clonotype was detected many times. This chain joins TRBV6-2 or TRBV6-3 and TRBJ2-2, with D uncertain. V lost 10 bases to trimming and J lost 1 base, with 10 bases between them. Germline V lookup: CDR1 MNHEY, CDR2 SVGEGT. This CDR3 is 13 amino acids long. This chain's CDR3 is CAIGNWNTGELFF. The CDR3 DNA reads TGTGCCATTGGGAACTGGAACACCGGGGAGCTGTTTTTT.